This T cell receptor beta chain was identified during a study of radiotherapy plus CTLA-4 blockade in lung cancer. Study observations and caveats: Tumor-derived TCR clones expanded in blood after radiotherapy plus ipilimumab.

Some clones are missing from TCRdb's copy, which holds only in-frame ones; the method was immunoSEQ multiplex PCR. The data hold 50,000 or so clones, with around nine tenths observed a single time. On this clone: Its antigen is not identified.

Focal radiation was given together with CTLA-4 blockade (ipilimumab) to patients with chemo-refractory metastatic non-small-cell lung cancer. The source material was peripheral blood, sampled from a patient treated with radiotherapy plus ipilimumab. This TCR came from a human donor with non-small cell lung cancer whose response to radiotherapy plus ipilimumab could not be evaluated.

The CDR3, as DNA: TGTGCCATCAAAGGAACAGGGGTAGATGAGCAGTTCTTC. Translation gives CAIKGTGVDEQFF. J is TRBJ2-1 and V is TRBV10-3; TRBD1 matches at 7 bases. CDR1 is ENHRY and CDR2 is SYGVKD in the germline V gene. Trimming took 7 bases from V and 8 from J; bases not matched to a gene: 8. The CDR3 totals 13 residues.